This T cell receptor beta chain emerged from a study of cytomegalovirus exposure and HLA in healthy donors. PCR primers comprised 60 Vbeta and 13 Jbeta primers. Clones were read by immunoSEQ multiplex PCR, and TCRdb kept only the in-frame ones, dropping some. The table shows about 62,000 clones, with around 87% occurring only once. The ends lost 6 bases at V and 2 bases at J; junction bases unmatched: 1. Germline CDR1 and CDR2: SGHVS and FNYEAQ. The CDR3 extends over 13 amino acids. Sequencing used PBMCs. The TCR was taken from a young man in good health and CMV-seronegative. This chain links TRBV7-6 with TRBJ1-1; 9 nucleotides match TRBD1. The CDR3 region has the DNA TGTGCCAGCAGGACAGGGGGAAACACTGAAGCTTTCTTT. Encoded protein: CASRTGGNTEAFF.